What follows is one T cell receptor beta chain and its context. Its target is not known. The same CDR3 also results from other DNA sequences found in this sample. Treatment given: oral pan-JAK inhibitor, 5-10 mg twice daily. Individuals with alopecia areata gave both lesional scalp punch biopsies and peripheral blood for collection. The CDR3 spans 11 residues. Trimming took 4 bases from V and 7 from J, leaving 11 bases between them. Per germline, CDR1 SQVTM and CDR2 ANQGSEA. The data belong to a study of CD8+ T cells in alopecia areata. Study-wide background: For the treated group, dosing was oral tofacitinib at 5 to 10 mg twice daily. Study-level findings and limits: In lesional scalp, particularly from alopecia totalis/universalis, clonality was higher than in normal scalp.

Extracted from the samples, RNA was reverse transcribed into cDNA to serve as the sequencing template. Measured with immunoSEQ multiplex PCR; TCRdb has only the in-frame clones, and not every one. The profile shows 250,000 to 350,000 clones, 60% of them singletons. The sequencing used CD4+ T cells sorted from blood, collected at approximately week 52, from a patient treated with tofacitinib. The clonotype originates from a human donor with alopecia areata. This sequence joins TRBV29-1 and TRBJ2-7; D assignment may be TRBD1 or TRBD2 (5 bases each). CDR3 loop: CSVGGAYEQYF. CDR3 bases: TGCAGCGTTGGAGGGGCTTATGAGCAGTACTTC.